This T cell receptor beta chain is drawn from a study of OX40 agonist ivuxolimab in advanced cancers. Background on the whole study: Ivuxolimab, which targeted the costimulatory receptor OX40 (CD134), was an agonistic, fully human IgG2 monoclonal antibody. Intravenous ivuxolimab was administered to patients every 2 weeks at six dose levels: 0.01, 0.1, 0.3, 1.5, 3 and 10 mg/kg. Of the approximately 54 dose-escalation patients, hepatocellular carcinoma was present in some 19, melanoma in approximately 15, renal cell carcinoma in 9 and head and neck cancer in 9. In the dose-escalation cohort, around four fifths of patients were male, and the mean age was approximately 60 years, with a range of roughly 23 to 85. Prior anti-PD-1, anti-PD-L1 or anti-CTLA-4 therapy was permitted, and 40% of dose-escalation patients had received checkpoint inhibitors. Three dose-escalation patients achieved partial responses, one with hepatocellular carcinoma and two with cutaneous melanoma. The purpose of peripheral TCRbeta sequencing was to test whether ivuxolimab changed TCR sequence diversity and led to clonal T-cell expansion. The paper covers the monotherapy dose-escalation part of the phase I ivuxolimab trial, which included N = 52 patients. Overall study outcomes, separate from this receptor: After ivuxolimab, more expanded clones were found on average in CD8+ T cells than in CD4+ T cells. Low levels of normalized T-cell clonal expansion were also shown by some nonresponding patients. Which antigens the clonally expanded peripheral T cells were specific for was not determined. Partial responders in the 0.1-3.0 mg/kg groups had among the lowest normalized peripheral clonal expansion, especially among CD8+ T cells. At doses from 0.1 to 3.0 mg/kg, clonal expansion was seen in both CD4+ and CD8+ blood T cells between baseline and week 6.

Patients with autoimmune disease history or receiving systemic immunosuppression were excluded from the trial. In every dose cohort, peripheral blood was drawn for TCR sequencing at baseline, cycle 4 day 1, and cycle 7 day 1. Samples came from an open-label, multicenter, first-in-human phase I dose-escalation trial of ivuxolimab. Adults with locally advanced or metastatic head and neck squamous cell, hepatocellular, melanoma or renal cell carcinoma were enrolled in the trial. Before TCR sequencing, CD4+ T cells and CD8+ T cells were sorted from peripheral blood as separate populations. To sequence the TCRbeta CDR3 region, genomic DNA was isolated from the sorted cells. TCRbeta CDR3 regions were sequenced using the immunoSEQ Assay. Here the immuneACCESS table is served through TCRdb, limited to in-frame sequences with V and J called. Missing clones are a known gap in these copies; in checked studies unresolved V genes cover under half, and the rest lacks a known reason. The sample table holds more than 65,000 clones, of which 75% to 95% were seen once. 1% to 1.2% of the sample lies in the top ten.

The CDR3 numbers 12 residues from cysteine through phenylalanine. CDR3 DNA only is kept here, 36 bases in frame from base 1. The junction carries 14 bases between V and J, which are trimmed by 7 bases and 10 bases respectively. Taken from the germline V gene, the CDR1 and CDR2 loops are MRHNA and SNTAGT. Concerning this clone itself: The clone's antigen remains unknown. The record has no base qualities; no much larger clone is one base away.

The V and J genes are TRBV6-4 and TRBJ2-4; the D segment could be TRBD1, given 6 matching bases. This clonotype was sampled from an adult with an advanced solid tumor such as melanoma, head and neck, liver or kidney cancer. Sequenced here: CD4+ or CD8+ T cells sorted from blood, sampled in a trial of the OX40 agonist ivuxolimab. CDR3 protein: CASTRGGRIQYF. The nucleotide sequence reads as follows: TGTGCCAGCACCAGAGGGGGTCGAATTCAGTACTTC.